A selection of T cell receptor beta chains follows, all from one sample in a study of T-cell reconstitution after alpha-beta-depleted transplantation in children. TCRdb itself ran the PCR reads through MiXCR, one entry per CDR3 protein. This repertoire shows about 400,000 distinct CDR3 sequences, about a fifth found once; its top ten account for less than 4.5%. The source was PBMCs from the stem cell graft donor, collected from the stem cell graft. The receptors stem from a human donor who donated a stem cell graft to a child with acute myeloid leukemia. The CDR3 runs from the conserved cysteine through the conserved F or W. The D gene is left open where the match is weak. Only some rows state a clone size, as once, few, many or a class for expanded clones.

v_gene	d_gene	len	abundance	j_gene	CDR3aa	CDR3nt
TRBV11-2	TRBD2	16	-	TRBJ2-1	CASSLGPGLPYNEQFF	TGTGCCAGCAGCTTAGGGCCGGGACTACCCTACAATGAGCAGTTCTTC
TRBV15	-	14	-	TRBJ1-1	CATSRGRENTEAFF	TGTGCCACCAGCAGGGGAAGAGAGAACACTGAAGCTTTCTTT
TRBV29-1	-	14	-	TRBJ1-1	CSVPGLGLNTEAFF	TGCAGCGTTCCCGGACTCGGACTGAACACTGAAGCTTTCTTT
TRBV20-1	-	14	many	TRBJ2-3	CSARMGGNTDTQYF	TGCAGTGCTAGAATGGGTGGGAACACAGATACGCAGTATTTT
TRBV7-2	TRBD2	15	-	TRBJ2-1	CASSGSSGSRNEQFF	TGTGCCAGCAGCGGGTCTAGCGGGAGCCGCAATGAGCAGTTCTTC
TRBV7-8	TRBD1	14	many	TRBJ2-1	CASSPSGQYNEQFF	TGTGCCAGCAGCCCTTCGGGACAGTACAATGAGCAGTTCTTC
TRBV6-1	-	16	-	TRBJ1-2	CASSQRAGNQLYGYTF	TGTGCCAGCAGCCAAAGGGCCGGGAATCAACTTTATGGCTACACCTTC
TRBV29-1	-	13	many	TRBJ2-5	CSVEAPNQETQYF	TGCAGCGTTGAAGCCCCGAACCAAGAGACCCAGTACTTC
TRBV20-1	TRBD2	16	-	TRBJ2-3	CSANPGLAGVTDTQYF	TGCAGTGCCAATCCTGGACTAGCGGGAGTTACAGATACGCAGTATTTT
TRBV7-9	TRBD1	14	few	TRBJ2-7	CASSRKGQGHEQYF	TGTGCCAGCAGCCGGAAAGGACAGGGGCACGAGCAGTACTTC
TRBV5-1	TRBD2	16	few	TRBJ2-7	CASSHLGGEGSYEQYF	TGCGCCAGCAGCCACCTTGGCGGGGAGGGCTCCTACGAGCAGTACTTC
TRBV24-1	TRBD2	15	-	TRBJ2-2	CATSDVPGGTGELFF	TGTGCCACCAGTGACGTGCCGGGGGGCACCGGGGAGCTGTTTTTT
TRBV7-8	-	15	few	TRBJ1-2	CASSLASGILYGYTF	TGTGCCAGCAGCTTAGCCTCGGGCATCCTCTATGGCTACACCTTC
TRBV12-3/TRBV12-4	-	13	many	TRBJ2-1	CASSFQGGGEQFF	TGTGCCAGCAGTTTCCAGGGCGGGGGCGAGCAGTTCTTC
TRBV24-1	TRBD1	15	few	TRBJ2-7	CATSDKGQGNYEQYF	TGTGCCACCAGTGATAAGGGACAGGGGAACTACGAGCAGTACTTC
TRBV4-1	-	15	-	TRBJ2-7	CASSRQPASFNEQYF	TGCGCCAGCAGCCGACAGCCTGCTAGCTTCAACGAGCAGTACTTC
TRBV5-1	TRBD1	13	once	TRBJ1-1	CASSFGQDTEAFF	TGCGCCAGCAGCTTTGGACAGGACACTGAAGCTTTCTTT
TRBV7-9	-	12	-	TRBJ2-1	CASSFEGRQQFF	TGTGCCAGCAGCTTTGAAGGTAGGCAGCAGTTCTTC
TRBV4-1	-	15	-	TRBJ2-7	CASSHGPGRNYEQYF	TGCGCCAGCAGCCACGGTCCGGGACGGAACTACGAGCAGTACTTC
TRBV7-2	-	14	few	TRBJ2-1	CASSFSGADNEQFF	TGTGCCAGCAGCTTTTCAGGGGCGGACAATGAGCAGTTCTTC
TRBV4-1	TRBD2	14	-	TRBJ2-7	CASSPGAGPYEQYF	TGCGCCAGCAGCCCGGGAGCGGGACCCTACGAGCAGTACTTC
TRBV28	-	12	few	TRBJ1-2	CASRSGNYGYTF	TGTGCCAGCAGGTCGGGGAACTATGGCTACACCTTC
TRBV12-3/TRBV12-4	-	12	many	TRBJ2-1	CASYRQYNEQFF	TGTGCCAGCTATCGCCAGTACAATGAGCAGTTCTTC
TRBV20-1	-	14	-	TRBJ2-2	CSARGWRETGELFF	TGCAGTGCTAGGGGTTGGAGGGAGACCGGGGAGCTGTTTTTT
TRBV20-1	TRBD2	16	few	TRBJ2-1	CSASRGLAGVSNEQFF	TGCAGTGCTAGTCGTGGCCTAGCGGGAGTAAGCAATGAGCAGTTCTTC
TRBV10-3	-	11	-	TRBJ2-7	CASGRVYEQYF	TGTGCCTCAGGAAGAGTATACGAGCAGTACTTC
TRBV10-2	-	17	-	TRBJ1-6	CASSDREISSYNSPLHF	TGCGCCAGCAGTGACCGCGAGATTAGCTCCTATAATTCACCCCTCCACTTT
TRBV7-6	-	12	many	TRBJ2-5	CASSMTPETQYF	TGTGCCAGCAGCATGACCCCAGAGACCCAGTACTTC
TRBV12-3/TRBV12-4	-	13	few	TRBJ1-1	CASSFAEGTEAFF	TGTGCCAGCAGTTTCGCAGAAGGCACTGAAGCTTTCTTT
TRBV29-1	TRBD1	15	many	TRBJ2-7	CSALNRDRGPYEQYF	TGCAGCGCTCTTAACCGGGACAGGGGGCCGTACGAGCAGTACTTC
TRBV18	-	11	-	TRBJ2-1	CASSPNTEQFF	TGTGCCAGCTCACCGAACACTGAGCAGTTCTTC
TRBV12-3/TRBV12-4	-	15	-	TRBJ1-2	CASSAGQRGSYGYTF	TGTGCCAGCAGTGCAGGACAGCGGGGGAGCTATGGCTACACCTTC
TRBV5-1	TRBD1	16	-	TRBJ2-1	CASSFRGRPSYNEQFF	TGCGCCAGCAGCTTCAGGGGGCGACCCTCCTACAATGAGCAGTTCTTC
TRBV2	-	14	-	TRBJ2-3	CASLVGPLTDTQYF	TGTGCCAGCCTCGTGGGACCACTCACAGATACGCAGTATTTT
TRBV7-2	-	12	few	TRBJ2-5	CASSSKWETQYF	TGTGCCAGCAGCTCGAAATGGGAGACCCAGTACTTC
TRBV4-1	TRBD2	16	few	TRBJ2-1	CASSQDPSGTHNEQFF	TGCGCCAGCAGCCAAGATCCTAGCGGGACCCACAATGAGCAGTTCTTC
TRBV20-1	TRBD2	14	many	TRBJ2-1	CSAVAGGPANEQFF	TGCAGTGCAGTAGCGGGAGGGCCAGCTAATGAGCAGTTCTTC
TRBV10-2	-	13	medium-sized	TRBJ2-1	CASSEGEHNEQFF	TGCGCCAGCAGTGAGGGGGAGCACAATGAGCAGTTCTTC
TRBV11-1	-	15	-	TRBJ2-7	CASSFGWERDYEQYF	TGTGCCAGCAGCTTTGGCTGGGAGCGAGACTACGAGCAGTACTTC
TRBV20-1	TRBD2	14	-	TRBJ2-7	CSAITSGIAYEQYF	TGCAGTGCCATAACTAGCGGGATAGCGTACGAGCAGTACTTC
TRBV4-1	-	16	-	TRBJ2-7	CASSQDSAAIAYEQYF	TGCGCCAGCAGCCAAGATTCGGCAGCGATAGCCTACGAGCAGTACTTC
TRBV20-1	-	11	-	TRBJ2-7	CSALSIYEQYF	TGCAGTGCCCTTTCGATCTACGAGCAGTACTTC